One T cell receptor beta chain is described in this entry. What this receptor recognizes is not known. No quality values exist for individual bases; no much larger clone is one base distant. TCRbeta CDR3 regions were amplified from genomic DNA using the immunoSEQ Assay, a bias-controlled multiplex PCR. As for the authors' bioinformatics: Nucleated cell counts per sample were estimated from amplification of reference gene primers within the assay. To quantify the absolute abundance of each unique TCRbeta CDR3 rearrangement, sequence reads were collapsed and filtered. For each sample, productive Simpson clonality was calculated as the square root of Simpson's diversity index over productive rearrangements. Held by TCRdb, this immuneACCESS table contains in-frame sequences only and omits some clones. Under half of the omission traces to an unresolved V gene where checked; the cause of the rest is unknown. V, J and clone size derive from that table, while D and trimming were established from the DNA sequence. This sample holds roughly 52,000 clones; around 90% were observed only once. The ten largest clones capture over 15% of the sample.

This entry is derived from a study of blood T cell repertoires in COVID-19 (dated by TCRdb to 2020 to 2022). About the investigation overall: Collaborator samples came from the United States, Italy and Spain and covered acute and convalescent phases of COVID-19. The prospective study material was composed of cDNA or gDNA derived from T cells, B-cell-depleted T cells, or PBMCs. Deeply sampled blood TCRbeta repertoires from subjects exposed to, actively infected with, or recovered from COVID-19 were included in the dataset. A freely available public database, intended as a resource for researchers studying the immune response to SARS-CoV-2, is where the repertoires were released. Samples were obtained from the ongoing ImmuneRACE study (first 160 participants) and from 950 to 1,500 subjects provided by 6 global collaborators. Sample metadata almost always included a de-identified subject ID, COVID-19 status, age in years and sex. HLA class I and class II types, where available, came from metadata supplied by the sample provider rather than from assay-based typing.

The collaborating institutions used their own protocols to collect whole blood in K2EDTA tubes. For TCRbeta analysis, collaborators shipped samples as frozen whole blood, isolated PBMCs, or DNA extracted from either of those sample types. V is shortened by 8 bases, J by 5 bases, and the region joining them spans 7 bases. For CDR1 and CDR2, the germline V gene lists SNHLY and FYNNEI. The CDR3 runs 12 amino acids, cysteine and phenylalanine included. Of the read, only the CDR3 DNA is kept; its 36 bases are in frame from base 1. Beyond this particular receptor, the publication reports: How much clinical and demographic metadata was included differed by source and by participant, and the metadata was provided uncurated.

Sequencing was done on a sample of peripheral blood. This clonotype was obtained from a human donor in a cohort sampled during active COVID-19. This chain is built from TRBV2 and TRBJ1-6, and the D gene may be TRBD1, 6 bases matching. Here the CDR3 is given as CASDRHNSPLHF. The nucleotide sequence is TGTGCCAGCGACAGGCATAATTCACCCCTCCACTTT.